The present T cell receptor (beta chain) was sequenced within a study of CD8+CD57+ T cells in acquired aplastic anemia. Overall study context: Sorted cells (CD4+ and CD8+) yielded DNA amounts that averaged about 2.9 ug. Roughly 9.9 million reads, on average, were obtained for CD4+ cells from healthy donors.

Genomic DNA served as template for TCR beta VDJ and CDR3 profiling. One entry per CDR3 protein results from TCRdb running MiXCR on the reads. The sample shows 190,000 or so distinct CDR3 sequences, around 60% of them seen only once. Study-level points and caveats: Patients and controls shared 25 to 30 CD8+ CDR3 sequences, highly expressed in patients. Patients showed no significant difference from controls in CD8+ Simpson's diversity.

Worth noting for this clonotype: No antigen is known for it.

The specimen was sorted CD4+, CD8+, or CD8+CD57+ T cells (not recorded which) from PBMCs. The receptor was isolated from a human donor in good health.

CDR3 sequence reads: CASSLGWSSYEQYF. Written as DNA, the CDR3 is TGTGCCAGCAGCTTAGGGTGGAGCTCCTACGAGCAGTACTTC. The V and J genes are TRBV7-9 and TRBJ2-7; D is undetermined. With 1 base removed from V and 0 bases from J, the gap between germline ends came to 7 bases. CDR3 length equals 14 residues. Germline CDR1 SEHNR, CDR2 FQNEAQ (reference sequence).